Following are 4 T cell receptor beta chains from one sample sequenced in a study of CD8 T cells in Susac syndrome. Random hexamers were used to reverse transcribe about 0.5 to 1 ug of RNA. Each CDR3 protein gets one entry after TCRdb re-called the immunoSEQ multiplex PCR reads with MiXCR. The sample includes about 100,000 distinct CDR3 sequences, 95% of them seen just once. Source material: CD8+ T cells from PBMCs. Receptor source: a human donor with Susac syndrome.

V is TRBV9 and J is TRBJ2-5, with TRBD1 matching 8 bases. This CDR3 spans 14 amino acids. V lost 0 bases, J lost 2 bases, and 0 bases stayed unmatched. Looked up from germline, CDR1 is SGDLS and CDR2 is YYNGEE. The CDR3 here is CASSVGTGQETQYF. The CDR3 nucleotides are TGTGCCAGCAGCGTAGGGACAGGGCAAGAGACCCAGTACTTC.

This clonotype was seen a single time. The rearrangement links TRBV29-1 to TRBJ2-7, with 12 bases that match TRBD2. This CDR3 comprises 18 residues. Germline trimming cut 3 bases from V and 0 bases from J; bases unmatched to any gene: 12. Germline V CDR1 and CDR2: SQVTM, ANQGSEA. CDR3 region: CSVDEPSGRARVSYEQYF. In nucleotides, the CDR3 is TGCAGCGTTGACGAGCCTAGCGGGAGGGCCAGGGTCTCCTACGAGCAGTACTTC.

This sequence joins TRBV15 and TRBJ2-7; D perhaps matches TRBD2 (7 bases). Germline loops: CDR1 LNHNV, CDR2 YYDKDF (reference sequence). The CDR3 has 16 amino acids. Between the trimmed V and J ends, which lost 2 bases and 2 bases, there was a span of 16 bases. CDR3 loop: CATSRPGGTEPYEQYF. CDR3 nucleotides: TGTGCCACCAGCAGACCGGGGGGCACCGAGCCCTACGAGCAGTACTTC.

The V call is TRBV12-5, the J call TRBJ1-5; a weak D match, TRBD1 (5 bases). This CDR3 comprises 17 residues. Trimming took off 3 bases at V and 0 bases at J, with 15 bases between the two ends. CDR1 is LGHNT and CDR2 is FRNRAP in the germline V gene. The CDR3 reads CASGLTPGAYSNQPQHF. The DNA for the CDR3 is TGTGCTAGTGGTTTAACCCCCGGGGCTTATAGCAATCAGCCCCAGCATTTT.